Sequencing of this TCR beta chain was carried out in a study of CD4 and CD8 cells across lung adenocarcinoma regions. MiXCR, applied by TCRdb to the PCR reads, yields one record per CDR3 protein. Found here are roughly 20,000 distinct CDR3 sequences, 50% to 55% of them singletons; the top ten hold approximately 24%. The patients had localized lung adenocarcinoma, a non-small cell subtype. V was shortened by 9 bases and J by 13 bases, with 22 bases between the two germline ends. This CDR3 has 13 amino acids. Germline values: CDR1 MNHEY, CDR2 SMNVEV (reference sequence). Sequencing used CD8+ T cells from the center of a lung tumor. The origin of this receptor is a female donor with lung adenocarcinoma. The CD4 and CD8 labels of this study may be unreliable. The chain couples TRBV27 to TRBJ2-4; weak D call: TRBD1 (5 bases). CDR3 in amino acids: CARGLRAKDTQYF. The CDR3 nucleotides read TGTGCCAGGGGGCTGCGAGCCAAAGATACGCAGTACTTC.